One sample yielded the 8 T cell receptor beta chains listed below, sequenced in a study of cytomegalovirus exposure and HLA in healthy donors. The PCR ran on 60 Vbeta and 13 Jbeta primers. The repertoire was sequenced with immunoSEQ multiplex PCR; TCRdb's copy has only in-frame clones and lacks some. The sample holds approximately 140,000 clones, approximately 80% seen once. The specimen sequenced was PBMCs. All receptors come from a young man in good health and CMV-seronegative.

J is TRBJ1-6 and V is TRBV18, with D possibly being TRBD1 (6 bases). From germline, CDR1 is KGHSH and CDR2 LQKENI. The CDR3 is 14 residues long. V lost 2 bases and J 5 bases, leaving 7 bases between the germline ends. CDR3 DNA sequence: TGTGCCAGCTCACCAGGACAGAATAATTCACCCCTCCACTTT. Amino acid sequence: CASSPGQNNSPLHF.

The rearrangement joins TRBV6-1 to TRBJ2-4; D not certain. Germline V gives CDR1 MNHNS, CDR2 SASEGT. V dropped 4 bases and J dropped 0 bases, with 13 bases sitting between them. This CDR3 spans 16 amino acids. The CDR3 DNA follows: TGTGCCAGCAGTGTGTTTGACAAGGCAGCCAAAAACATTCAGTACTTC. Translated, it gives CASSVFDKAAKNIQYF.

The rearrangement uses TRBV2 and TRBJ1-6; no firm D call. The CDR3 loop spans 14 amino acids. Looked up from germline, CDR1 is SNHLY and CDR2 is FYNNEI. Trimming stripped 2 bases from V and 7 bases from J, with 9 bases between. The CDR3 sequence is CASSEMLGNSPLHF. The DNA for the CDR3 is TGTGCCAGCAGTGAAATGCTAGGAAATTCACCCCTCCACTTT.

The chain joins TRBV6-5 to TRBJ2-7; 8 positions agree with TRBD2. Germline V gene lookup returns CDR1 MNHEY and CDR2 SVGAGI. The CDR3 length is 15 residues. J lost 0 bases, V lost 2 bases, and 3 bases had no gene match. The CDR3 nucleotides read TGTGCCAGCAGTTACGCAGCGGGGGTCTCCTACGAGCAGTACTTC. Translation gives CASSYAAGVSYEQYF.

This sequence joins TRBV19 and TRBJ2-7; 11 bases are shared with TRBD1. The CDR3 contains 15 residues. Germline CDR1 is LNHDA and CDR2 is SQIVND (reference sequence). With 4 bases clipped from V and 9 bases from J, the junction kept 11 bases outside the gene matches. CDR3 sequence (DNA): TGTGCCAGTAGTAGCACCGGGACAGGGGGGACGTTGCAGTACTTC. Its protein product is CASSSTGTGGTLQYF.

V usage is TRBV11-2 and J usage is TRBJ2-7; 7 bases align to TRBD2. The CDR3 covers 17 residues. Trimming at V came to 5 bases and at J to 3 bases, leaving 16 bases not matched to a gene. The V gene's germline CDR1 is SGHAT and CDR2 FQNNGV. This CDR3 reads CASSPVKRGVKDYEQYF. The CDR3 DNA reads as TGTGCCAGCAGCCCCGTCAAACGGGGGGTGAAGGACTACGAGCAGTACTTC.

The CDR3 here is CASRSRLAGEETQYF. The CDR3 coding sequence is TGTGCCAGCAGATCCCGACTAGCGGGTGAAGAGACCCAGTACTTC. The genes are TRBV5-4 and TRBJ2-5, with 10 bases matching TRBD2. The trim removed 5 bases at V and 3 bases at J, leaving 7 bases unmatched. The CDR3 totals 15 residues. Germline lookup yields CDR1 SGHNT and CDR2 YYREEE (reference sequence).

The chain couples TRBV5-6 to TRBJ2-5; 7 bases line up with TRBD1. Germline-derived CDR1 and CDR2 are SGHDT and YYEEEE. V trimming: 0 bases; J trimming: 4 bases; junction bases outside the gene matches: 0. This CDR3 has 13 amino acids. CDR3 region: CASSLGQGETQYF. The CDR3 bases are TGTGCCAGCAGCTTGGGACAGGGAGAGACCCAGTACTTC.